This record concerns one T cell receptor (beta chain) sequence. Sequencing used immunoSEQ multiplex PCR; TCRdb keeps in-frame clones, though not all of them. The table lists approximately 120,000 clones, around four fifths of them singletons, with 20% to 25% in the top ten. Trimming cost V 1 base and J 1 base, with 8 bases left between them. The CDR3 is 14 amino acids. In germline, CDR1 is GTSNPN, CDR2 SVGIG (reference sequence). The record originates from a study of blood T cell repertoires in COVID-19. Whole-study context: From T cells, B-cell-depleted T cells, or PBMCs came the material, which was cDNA or gDNA.

The chain is built from TRBV30 and TRBJ1-5; D gene unclear. This sequence originates from a human donor in a cohort sampled during active COVID-19. Sequencing was carried out using peripheral blood. CDR3 bases: TGTGCCTGGAGTGGTGGTCAGAGCAATCAGCCCCAGCATTTT. It translates to CAWSGGQSNQPQHF.